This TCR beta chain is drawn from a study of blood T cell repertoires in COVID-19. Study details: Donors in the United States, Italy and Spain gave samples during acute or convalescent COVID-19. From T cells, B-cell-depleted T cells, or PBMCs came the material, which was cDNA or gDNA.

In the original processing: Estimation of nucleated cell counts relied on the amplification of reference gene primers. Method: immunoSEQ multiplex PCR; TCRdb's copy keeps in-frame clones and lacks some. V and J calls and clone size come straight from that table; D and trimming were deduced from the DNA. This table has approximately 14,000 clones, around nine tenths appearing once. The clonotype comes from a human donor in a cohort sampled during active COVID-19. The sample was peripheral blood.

CDR3 nucleotides: TGTGCCAGCAGCCCAGGGTACGAGCAGTACTTC. It is translated as CASSPGYEQYF. The gene calls are TRBV7-2 and TRBJ2-7; weak D call: TRBD1 (5 bases). Trimming stripped 5 bases from V and 4 bases from J, with 6 bases between. The CDR3 sequence is 11 residues long. Germline V gene lookup returns CDR1 SGHTA and CDR2 FQGNSA.